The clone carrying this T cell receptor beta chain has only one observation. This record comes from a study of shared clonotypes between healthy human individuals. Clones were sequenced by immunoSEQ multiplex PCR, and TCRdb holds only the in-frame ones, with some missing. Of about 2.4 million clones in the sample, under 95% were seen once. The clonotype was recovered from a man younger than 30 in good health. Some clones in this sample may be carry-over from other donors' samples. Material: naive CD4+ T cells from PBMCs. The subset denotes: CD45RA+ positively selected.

CDR3 loop: CASRVVGPGELFF. In nucleotides, the CDR3 is TGTGCCAGCAGGGTGGTAGGGCCCGGGGAGCTGTTTTTT. The V gene is TRBV2, the J gene TRBJ2-2; no reliable D call. CDR3 length: 13 amino acids. CDR1 SNHLY and CDR2 FYNNEI come from the germline V gene. Trimming stripped 6 bases from V and 6 bases from J, with 11 bases between.